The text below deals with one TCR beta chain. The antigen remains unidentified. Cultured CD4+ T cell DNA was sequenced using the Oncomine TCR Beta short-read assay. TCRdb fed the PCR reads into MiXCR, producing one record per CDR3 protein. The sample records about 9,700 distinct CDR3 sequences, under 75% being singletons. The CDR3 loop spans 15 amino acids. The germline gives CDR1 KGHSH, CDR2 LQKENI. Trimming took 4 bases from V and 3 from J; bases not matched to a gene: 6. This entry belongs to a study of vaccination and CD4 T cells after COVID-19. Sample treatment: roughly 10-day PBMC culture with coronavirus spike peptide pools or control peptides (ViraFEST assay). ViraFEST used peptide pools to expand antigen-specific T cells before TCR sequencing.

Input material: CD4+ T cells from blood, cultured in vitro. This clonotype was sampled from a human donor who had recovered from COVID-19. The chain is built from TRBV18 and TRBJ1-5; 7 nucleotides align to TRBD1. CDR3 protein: CASSLWGQTNQPQHF. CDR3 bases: TGTGCCAGCTCACTGTGGGGACAGACCAATCAGCCCCAGCATTTT.